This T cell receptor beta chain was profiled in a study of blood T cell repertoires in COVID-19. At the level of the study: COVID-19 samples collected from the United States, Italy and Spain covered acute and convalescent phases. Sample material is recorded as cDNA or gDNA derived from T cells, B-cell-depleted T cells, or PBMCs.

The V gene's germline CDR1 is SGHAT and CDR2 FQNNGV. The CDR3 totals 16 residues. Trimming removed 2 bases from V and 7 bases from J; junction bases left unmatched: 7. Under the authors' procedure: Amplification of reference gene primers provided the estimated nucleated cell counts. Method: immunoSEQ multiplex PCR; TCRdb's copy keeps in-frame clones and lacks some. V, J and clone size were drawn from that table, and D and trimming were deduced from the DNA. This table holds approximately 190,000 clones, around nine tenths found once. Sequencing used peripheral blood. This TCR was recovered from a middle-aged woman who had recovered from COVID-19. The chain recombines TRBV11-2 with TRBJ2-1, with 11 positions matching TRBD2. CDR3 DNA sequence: TGTGCCAGCAGCTTACTAGCGGGAGGAGGTTGGAATGAGCAGTTCTTC. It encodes CASSLLAGGGWNEQFF.